What follows are 19 T cell receptor beta chains derived from one specimen sequenced in a study of cytomegalovirus exposure and HLA in healthy donors. Some clones are missing from TCRdb's copy, which holds only in-frame ones; the method was immunoSEQ multiplex PCR. The data hold about 180,000 clones, with 85% observed a single time. The sample consisted of PBMCs. These TCRs come from a man between 18 and 29 years old in good health and CMV-seropositive.

The genes are TRBV9 and TRBJ1-2; D is unclear. CDR3 size: 13 residues. Germline V gene data show CDR1 as SGDLS and CDR2 as YYNGEE. The V and J ends lost 0 bases and 0 bases respectively, with 3 bases between them. The CDR3: CASSVDTNYGYTF. Here the CDR3 DNA reads TGTGCCAGCAGCGTAGACACTAACTATGGCTACACCTTC.

The chain couples TRBV4-1 to TRBJ2-5, with 8 bases lining up with TRBD2. The germline CDR1 and CDR2 sequences are MGHRA and YSYEKL. This CDR3 comprises 17 residues. Trimming removed 0 bases from V and 4 bases from J; junction bases left unmatched: 10. This chain's CDR3 is CASSQDVLGLVGETQYF. In nucleotides, the CDR3 is TGCGCCAGCAGCCAAGATGTCTTGGGACTAGTAGGAGAGACCCAGTACTTC.

The chain uses TRBV28 and TRBJ1-1; weak D call: TRBD1 (5 bases). V was cut by 6 bases and J by 4 bases, with 15 bases left in between. The CDR3 is made up of 14 amino acids. The germline V gene encodes CDR1 MDHEN and CDR2 SYDVKM. CDR3 sequence reads: CASSSGGWSTEAFF. CDR3 sequence (DNA): TGTGCCAGCAGCTCGGGGGGGTGGAGCACTGAAGCTTTCTTT.

V is TRBV30 and J is TRBJ2-7; 7 bases are shared with TRBD2. The CDR3 spans 15 residues. Germline V CDR1 and CDR2: GTSNPN, SVGIG (reference sequence). Losses at the gene ends were 0 bases for V and 2 bases for J; bases not matched to a gene: 7. CDR3 amino acids: CAWSVKWEGTYEQYF. CDR3 coding DNA: TGTGCCTGGAGTGTGAAGTGGGAGGGCACCTACGAGCAGTACTTC.

This sequence joins TRBV7-3 and TRBJ2-3, with D hard to call. Trimming left V 4 bases short and J 2 bases short, with 7 bases between. This CDR3 has 13 amino acids. Germline-derived CDR1 and CDR2 are SGHTA and FQGTGA. This CDR3 reads CASSSSLTDTQYF. CDR3 DNA: TGTGCCAGCAGCTCGAGTCTCACAGATACGCAGTATTTT.

This clone was seen a single time. The rearrangement links TRBV27 to TRBJ2-7; 9 bases line up with TRBD2. The CDR3 runs to 11 residues. V was clipped by 11 bases and J by 4 bases; unmatched bases: 3. CDR1 and CDR2 (germline): MNHEY, SMNVEV (reference sequence). The CDR3 DNA follows: TGTGCCTGCGGGGGGGGTTACGAGCAGTACTTC. It yields the protein CACGGGYEQYF.

The rearrangement uses TRBV28 and TRBJ2-7; TRBD2 is a possible D gene (5 bases). CDR3 length equals 15 residues. Trimming took off 3 bases at V and 0 bases at J, with 12 bases between the two ends. Germline V gene data show CDR1 as MDHEN and CDR2 as SYDVKM. CDR3 DNA: TGTGCCAGCAGTTTGATCAGAGGGAACTCCTACGAGCAGTACTTC. Its translation: CASSLIRGNSYEQYF.

The chain employs TRBV18 and TRBJ2-1; D ambiguous. V was pared by 4 bases and J by 0 bases, with 16 bases between. The CDR3 loop spans 17 amino acids. The germline V gene encodes CDR1 KGHSH and CDR2 LQKENI. The CDR3 here is CASSLPGRPSSYNEQFF. In DNA form, the CDR3 reads TGTGCCAGCTCACTACCTGGGCGTCCCTCCTCCTACAATGAGCAGTTCTTC.

This clone occurred once. The DNA of the CDR3 is TGTGCCAGCAGCTTTACCTCGGGGGAGACCCAGTACTTC. Translated: CASSFTSGETQYF. The chain couples TRBV5-6 to TRBJ2-5, with D possibly being TRBD2 (5 bases). Trimming left V 2 bases short and J 5 bases short, with 10 bases between. The CDR3 consists of 13 residues. CDR1 and CDR2 (germline): SGHDT, YYEEEE.

This clone was found once. J is TRBJ1-4 and V is TRBV11-2, with unresolved D. V was trimmed by 0 bases and J by 5 bases, leaving 4 bases between them. Germline V gene data show CDR1 as SGHAT and CDR2 as FQNNGV. CDR3 length equals 13 residues. CDR3 sequence reads: CASSLDRNEKLFF. The DNA of the CDR3 is TGTGCCAGCAGCTTAGACAGAAATGAAAAACTGTTTTTT.

The chain combines TRBV6-5 with TRBJ2-2; D gene ambiguous. Germline V lookup: CDR1 MNHEY, CDR2 SVGAGI. This CDR3 has 14 amino acids. V shed 4 bases and J shed 0 bases, with 6 bases lying between them. This CDR3 is CASSSTPNTGELFF. CDR3 coding DNA: TGTGCCAGCAGTTCGACACCGAACACCGGGGAGCTGTTTTTT.

The chain joins TRBV27 to TRBJ2-2, with D tentatively TRBD2 (5 bases). The CDR3 consists of 14 residues. Germline CDR1 MNHEY, CDR2 SMNVEV (reference sequence). V was pared by 9 bases and J by 2 bases, with 13 bases between. This chain's CDR3 is CASRGGHNTGELFF. The CDR3 DNA reads as TGTGCCAGTCGCGGAGGCCACAACACCGGGGAGCTGTTTTTT.

This clone was found once. The rearrangement uses TRBV6-5 and TRBJ1-5; no firm D call. V lost 6 bases, J lost 4 bases, and 13 bases lay in between. The germline V gene encodes CDR1 MNHEY and CDR2 SVGAGI. This CDR3 has 14 amino acids. The CDR3 nucleotides read TGTGCCAGCAGGAAAACCGGGATAAATCAGCCCCAGCATTTT. Residues: CASRKTGINQPQHF.

The chain couples TRBV6-1 to TRBJ1-5; D ambiguous. V lost 4 bases and J 1 base, leaving 11 bases between the germline ends. The CDR3 contains 15 residues. Germline CDR1 and CDR2: MNHNS and SASEGT. The CDR3, as DNA: TGTGCCAGCAGTGCCTCCTGGGCGAGCAATCAGCCCCAGCATTTT. Translation gives CASSASWASNQPQHF.

The chain combines TRBV29-1 with TRBJ1-2, with no clear D. Germline-derived CDR1 and CDR2 are SQVTM and ANQGSEA. V was shortened by 8 bases and J by 0 bases, with 7 bases between the two germline ends. This CDR3 is 11 amino acids long. CDR3 coding DNA: TGCAGCTATCGAGCTAACTATGGCTACACCTTC. This sequence encodes CSYRANYGYTF. Based on the CDR3 plus reference TRBV29-1 and TRBJ1-2, the full variable domain is SAVISQKPSRDICQRGTSLTIQCQVDSQVTMMFWYRQQPGQSLTLIATANQGSEATYESGFVIDKFPISRPNLTFSTLTVSNMSPEDSSIYLCSYRANYGYTFGSGTRLTVV.

V is TRBV9 and J is TRBJ2-5; 7 bases map to TRBD2. This CDR3 contains 15 residues. CDR1 SGDLS and CDR2 YYNGEE come from the germline V gene. J gave up 2 bases and V 1 base, and 5 bases lay outside the gene matches. The CDR3 sequence is CASSVRSGIQETQYF. CDR3 coding DNA: TGTGCCAGCAGCGTACGGAGCGGGATTCAAGAGACCCAGTACTTC.

V and J are TRBV6-5 and TRBJ1-2; D is undetermined. V was pared by 0 bases and J by 8 bases, with 16 bases between. The CDR3 loop spans 15 amino acids. Per the germline V gene, CDR1 is MNHEY and CDR2 is SVGAGI. The chain's CDR3 is CASSYSTTSSSGYTF. The DNA of the CDR3 is TGTGCCAGCAGTTACTCGACGACATCCTCTTCGGGCTACACCTTC.

This chain connects TRBV6-1 to TRBJ1-1; 8 bases fit TRBD1. Losses at the gene ends were 1 base for V and 6 bases for J; bases not matched to a gene: 4. The CDR3 covers 14 residues. Germline values: CDR1 MNHNS, CDR2 SASEGT. DNA for the CDR3: TGTGCCAGCAGTGAAGGGACAGGGCGCTCTGAAGCTTTCTTT. Amino acids: CASSEGTGRSEAFF.

As for this clone: Its ends do not fully match the called genes, so a read error is possible. In DNA, the CDR3 is TGCAGTGCTACAGAACAACTAGAGGTGCATTTT. It translates to CSATEQLEVHF. V gene TRBV20-1 combines with J gene TRBJ2-3, with a weak D call TRBD2 (5 bases). Germline V CDR1 and CDR2: DFQATT, SNEGSKA (reference sequence). The CDR3 extends over 11 amino acids.